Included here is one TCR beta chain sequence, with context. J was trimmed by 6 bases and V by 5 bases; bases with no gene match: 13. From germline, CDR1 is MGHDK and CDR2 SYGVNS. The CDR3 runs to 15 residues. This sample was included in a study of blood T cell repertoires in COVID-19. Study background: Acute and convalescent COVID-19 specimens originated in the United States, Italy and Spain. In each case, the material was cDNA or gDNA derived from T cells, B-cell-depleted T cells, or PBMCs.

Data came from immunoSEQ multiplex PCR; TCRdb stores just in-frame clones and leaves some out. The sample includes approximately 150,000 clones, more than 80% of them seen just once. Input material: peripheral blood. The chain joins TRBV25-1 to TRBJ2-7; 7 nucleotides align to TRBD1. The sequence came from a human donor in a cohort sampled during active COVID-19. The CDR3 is CASSLTGTPGAEQYF. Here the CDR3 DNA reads TGTGCCAGCAGTTTGACAGGGACCCCAGGGGCCGAGCAGTACTTC.